The 21 T cell receptor beta chains in this list originate from one sample, sequenced in a study of T cell responses to AZD1222 COVID-19 vaccine. Method: immunoSEQ multiplex PCR; TCRdb's copy keeps in-frame clones and lacks some. The top ten hold under 2% of the sample, which has some 130,000 clones, 75% to 95% seen once. The input for sequencing was peripheral blood, taken 28 days after the second AZD1222 dose. The origin of the receptors is an adult who received the AZD1222 COVID-19 vaccine.

This clone appeared a single time. The CDR3 DNA reads TGTGCCAGTATTGCGTCGTTCCTAGCTAGGGACAATGAGCAGTTCTTC. Translation gives CASIASFLARDNEQFF. The rearrangement joins TRBV19 to TRBJ2-1; D perhaps matches TRBD2 (5 bases). V lost 7 bases and J 5 bases, leaving 21 bases between the germline ends. The CDR3 contains 16 residues. Germline CDR1 and CDR2: LNHDA and SQIVND (reference sequence).

The chain couples TRBV3-1 (or the pseudogene TRBV3-2) to TRBJ2-7; 8 bases map to TRBD2. In germline, CDR1 is LGHDT, CDR2 YNNKEL (reference sequence). J lost 3 bases, V lost 1 base, and 2 bases had no gene match. The CDR3 totals 14 residues. The CDR3 region has the DNA TGTGCCAGCAGCCAAGGGACTAGCATCTACGAGCAGTACGTC. Its translation is CASSQGTSIYEQYV.

The CDR3 sequence: CASSRPGTALNTEAFF. The DNA of the CDR3 is TGTGCCAGCAGTCGTCCCGGGACAGCATTGAACACTGAAGCTTTCTTT. V gene TRBV6-2 or TRBV6-3 combines with J gene TRBJ1-1; 7 nucleotides match TRBD1. J gave up 0 bases and V 5 bases, and 9 bases lay outside the gene matches. Per the germline V gene, CDR1 is MNHEY and CDR2 is SVGEGT. The CDR3 length is 16 residues.

The J gene is TRBJ2-3, the V gene TRBV6-1, with unresolved D. CDR3 length: 18 amino acids. Germline lookup yields CDR1 MNHNS and CDR2 SASEGT. The germline V and J ends were trimmed by 1 base and 0 bases, with 17 bases remaining between them. Here the CDR3 reads CASSEGYRFSSSTDTQYF. DNA for the CDR3: TGTGCCAGCAGTGAAGGATACAGATTCTCATCTAGCACAGATACGCAGTATTTT.

This clone was recorded a few times. The rearrangement joins TRBV11-3 to TRBJ2-7; the D is unclear. This CDR3 region has 12 residues. Germline V lookup: CDR1 SGHNT, CDR2 YENEEA. Trimming left V 3 bases short and J 1 base short, with 4 bases between. CDR3 loop: CASSFRSYEQYV. The CDR3 DNA follows: TGTGCCAGCAGCTTCCGATCCTACGAGCAGTACGTC.

The chain links TRBV13 to TRBJ1-5; D gene uncertain. CDR1 PRHDT and CDR2 FYEKMQ come from the germline V gene (reference sequence). This CDR3 region has 15 residues. Trimming shortened V by 0 bases and J by 4 bases, and 10 bases separated the two germline ends. CDR3 loop: CASSLGRAGNQPQHF. The CDR3 region has the DNA TGTGCCAGCAGCTTAGGCCGGGCAGGAAATCAGCCCCAGCATTTT.

This chain links TRBV3-1 (or the pseudogene TRBV3-2) with TRBJ1-2, with D maybe TRBD1 (5 bases). Germline values: CDR1 LGHDT, CDR2 YNNKEL (reference sequence). The CDR3 runs 15 residues. The V end lost 0 bases, the J end lost 8 bases, and 16 bases lay between the germline ends. CDR3 region: CASSQDEGRGKGYTF. CDR3 bases: TGTGCCAGCAGCCAAGATGAGGGGCGGGGGAAGGGCTACACCTTC.

The J gene is TRBJ2-3, the V gene TRBV20-1; 10 positions agree with TRBD2. This CDR3 has 19 residues. Trimming took 3 bases from V and 3 from J; bases not matched to a gene: 18. CDR1 DFQATT and CDR2 SNEGSKA come from the germline V gene (reference sequence). In nucleotides, the CDR3 is TGCAGTGCTAGTTCGTCAGCGGGGGGGCTTATGACTCAGACAGATACGCAGTATTTT. The encoded protein is CSASSSAGGLMTQTDTQYF.

The chain is built from TRBV2 and TRBJ1-1; 8 bases fit TRBD1. Unmatched junction bases numbered 12, after V lost 7 bases and J lost 5 bases. Germline values: CDR1 SNHLY, CDR2 FYNNEI. The CDR3 is 15 amino acids. For the CDR3, the DNA is TGTGCCAGCACTCAAAGCCTCACAGGGGGTACTGAAGCTTTCTTT. Protein sequence: CASTQSLTGGTEAFF.

The rearrangement links TRBV7-9 to TRBJ1-4, with D perhaps matching TRBD1 (6 bases). CDR1 and CDR2 (germline): SEHNR, FQNEAQ (reference sequence). V lost 5 bases to trimming and J lost 7 bases, with 23 bases between them. This CDR3 comprises 17 residues. The CDR3: CASSLSSSTGIGEKLFF. CDR3 sequence (DNA): TGTGCCAGCAGCCTATCATCCTCTACAGGGATCGGTGAAAAACTGTTTTTT.

This clone was counted only a few times. The rearrangement links TRBV4-1 to TRBJ2-1; 8 nucleotides match TRBD1. The CDR3 runs 15 residues. V trimming: 4 bases; J trimming: 7 bases; junction bases outside the gene matches: 9. Germline assignment: CDR1 MGHRA and CDR2 YSYEKL. This chain's CDR3 is CASSPLAYRGNEQFF. CDR3 sequence (DNA): TGCGCCAGCAGCCCTCTAGCCTACAGGGGGAATGAGCAGTTCTTC.

This clone was observed once. The chain is built from TRBV10-3 and TRBJ1-2; 8 positions match TRBD1. The V segment lost 5 bases and the J segment 3 bases; nucleotides outside the gene matches: 2. Germline V gene data show CDR1 as ENHRY and CDR2 as SYGVKD. The CDR3 spans 13 residues. The CDR3: CAISKGQDYGYTF. The CDR3 DNA follows: TGTGCCATCAGTAAGGGACAGGACTATGGCTACACCTTC.

This CDR3 reads CAWMSGSGGRPNYGYTF. The CDR3 nucleotides are TGTGCCTGGATGTCCGGGTCCGGAGGACGTCCTAACTATGGCTACACCTTC. The chain couples TRBV30 to TRBJ1-2; no reliable D call. V lost 4 bases to trimming and J lost 0 bases, with 21 bases between them. Germline values: CDR1 GTSNPN, CDR2 SVGIG (reference sequence). The CDR3 extends over 17 amino acids.

The rearrangement links TRBV19 to TRBJ1-5; D is undetermined. The germline V gene has CDR1 LNHDA and CDR2 SQIVND (reference sequence). V dropped 6 bases and J dropped 4 bases, with 16 bases sitting between them. This CDR3 is built from 15 residues. The DNA for the CDR3 is TGTGCCAGTAGGCCGCCGGGCCTGAGGAATCAGCCCCAGCATTTT. Its translation is CASRPPGLRNQPQHF.

The V and J genes are TRBV5-8 and TRBJ1-4, with 11 positions matching TRBD1. From germline, CDR1 is SGHTS and CDR2 YDEGEE. With 5 bases clipped from V and 8 bases from J, the junction kept 8 bases outside the gene matches. The CDR3 consists of 15 residues. The CDR3 here is CASRRTGGSFEKLFF. The CDR3 DNA reads as TGTGCCAGCAGAAGGACAGGGGGCTCTTTCGAAAAACTGTTTTTT.

CDR3 coding DNA: TGTGCCAGCAGCCTGCTTTCTAGCGGAACCAACACCGGGGAGCTGTTTTTT. This codes for CASSLLSSGTNTGELFF. V gene TRBV5-4 combines with J gene TRBJ2-2, with 7 bases fitting TRBD2. The CDR3 runs 17 residues. The germline V gene has CDR1 SGHNT and CDR2 YYREEE (reference sequence). V shed 4 bases, J shed 2 bases, and the junction held 11 bases outside the gene matches.

The CDR3 sequence: CASSQDPWASGAYEQYF. The CDR3 DNA sequence: TGCGCCAGCAGCCAAGACCCCTGGGCTAGCGGGGCCTACGAGCAGTACTTC. The chain has TRBV4-1 and TRBJ2-7; 9 bases fit TRBD2. J gave up 2 bases and V 0 bases, and 8 bases lay outside the gene matches. The germline V gene has CDR1 MGHRA and CDR2 YSYEKL. The CDR3 spans 17 residues.

A few counts support this clone. The J gene is TRBJ2-3, the V gene TRBV30, with D possibly matching TRBD1 (7 bases). The CDR3 has 14 residues. V lost 8 bases, J lost 6 bases, and 21 bases lay in between. CDR1 GTSNPN and CDR2 SVGIG come from the germline V gene (reference sequence). Here the CDR3 DNA reads TGTGCCCGCACAAGGACAGGAGCGGGCGATACGCAGTATTTT. Its translation is CARTRTGAGDTQYF.

The chain joins TRBV5-4 to TRBJ1-2; TRBD1 is a possible D gene (5 bases). V gave up 4 bases and J gave up 4 bases, with 20 bases separating them. The CDR3 loop spans 16 amino acids. Germline V gene sequence: CDR1 SGHNT, CDR2 YYREEE (reference sequence). The CDR3 nucleotides read TGTGCCAGCAGCCTGGGGGGGGGTGAACTTCCCTATGGCTACACCTTC. Its translation: CASSLGGGELPYGYTF. Full variable domain (remainder filled in from reference TRBV5-4 and TRBJ1-2): ETGVTQSPTHLIKTRGQQVTLRCSSQSGHNTVSWYQQALGQGPQFIFQYYREEENGRGNFPPRFSGLQFPNYSSELNVNALELDDSALYLCASSLGGGELPYGYTFGSGTRLTVV.

The chain links TRBV7-9 to TRBJ1-1; no clear D gene. Germline loops: CDR1 SEHNR, CDR2 FQNEAQ (reference sequence). V lost 1 base and J lost 7, with 13 bases in between. This CDR3 is 14 amino acids long. This CDR3 reads CASSLGVEHREAFF. For the CDR3, the DNA is TGTGCCAGCAGCTTAGGGGTGGAACATCGTGAAGCTTTCTTT.

The gene calls are TRBV6-2 or TRBV6-3 and TRBJ1-4; perhaps TRBD1 as D (6 bases). Trimming took 5 bases from V and 3 from J, leaving 16 bases between them. Germline V CDR1 and CDR2: MNHEY, SVGEGT. The CDR3 spans 16 residues. CDR3 DNA sequence: TGTGCCAGCAGTGACGCGCCGGGGGCCTCTAATGAAAAACTGTTTTTT. Protein product: CASSDAPGASNEKLFF.